The subject of this entry is one T cell receptor beta chain. Its specificity is not known. This sample was included in a study of cytomegalovirus exposure and HLA in healthy donors. Researchers ran the PCR with 60 Vbeta and 13 Jbeta primers. Assay: immunoSEQ multiplex PCR; the TCRdb copy retains only in-frame clones and omits some. Of around 250,000 clones listed, around 90% are singletons. Findings of the study overall: As a later analysis revealed, most CMV-associated TCR beta chains appeared HLA-restricted.

Nominal health characterized the donors when sampled, though unrecorded immune exposures were likely. V lost 1 base, J lost 9 bases, and 7 bases stayed unmatched. Germline-derived CDR1 and CDR2 are SGHTA and FQGNSA. This CDR3 has 16 amino acids. The sample comprised PBMCs. The chain links TRBV7-2 to TRBJ2-1; 12 positions match TRBD2. This clonotype was sampled from a girl aged 2 to 9 in good health and CMV-seronegative. CDR3 coding DNA: TGTGCCAGCAGCTTAGAGGCTAGCGGGAGGGCCGTTGAGCAGTTCTTC. It codes for CASSLEASGRAVEQFF.